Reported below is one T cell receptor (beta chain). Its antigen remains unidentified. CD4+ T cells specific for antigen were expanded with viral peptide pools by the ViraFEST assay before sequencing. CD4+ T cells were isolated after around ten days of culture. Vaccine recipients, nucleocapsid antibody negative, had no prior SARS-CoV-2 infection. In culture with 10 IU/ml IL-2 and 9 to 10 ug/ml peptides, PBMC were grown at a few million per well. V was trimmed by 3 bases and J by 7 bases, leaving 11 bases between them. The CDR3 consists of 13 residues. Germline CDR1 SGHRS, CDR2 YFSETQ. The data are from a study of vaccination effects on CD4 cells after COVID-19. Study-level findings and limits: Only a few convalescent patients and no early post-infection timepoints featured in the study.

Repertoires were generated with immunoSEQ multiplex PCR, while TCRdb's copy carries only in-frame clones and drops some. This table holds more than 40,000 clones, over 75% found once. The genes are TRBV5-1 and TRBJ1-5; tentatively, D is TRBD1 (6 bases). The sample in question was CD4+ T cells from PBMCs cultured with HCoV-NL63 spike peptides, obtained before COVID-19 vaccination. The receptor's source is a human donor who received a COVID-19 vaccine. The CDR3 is CASSSGAGQPQHF. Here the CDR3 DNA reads TGCGCCAGCAGCTCGGGGGCGGGGCAGCCCCAGCATTTT.